This entry lists 29 T cell receptor beta chains sequenced from one sample in a study of blood T cells in healthy people across ages. With a J-beta primer mix and a sample-barcoded 5' primer, a second PCR ran about 6 to 11 cycles. Via MiXCR, TCRdb re-called the 5' RACE reads, giving one row per CDR3 protein. In the table there are around 710,000 distinct CDR3 sequences, about 42% of which are singletons. The specimen sequenced was blood. The receptors here all came from a woman aged 55-69 years in good health.

This clonotype has only a few counts. CDR3 amino acids: CASRQTSVSYEQYF. DNA for the CDR3: TGTGCCAGCAGGCAAACTAGCGTATCCTACGAGCAGTACTTC. This chain links TRBV7-2 with TRBJ2-7; TRBD2 agrees at 7 bases. This CDR3 region has 14 residues. Trimming cost V 6 bases and J 1 base; bases outside gene matches: 6. Germline CDR1 is SGHTA and CDR2 is FQGNSA.

The J gene is TRBJ2-1, the V gene TRBV7-9, with 9 bases aligning to TRBD1. CDR1 and CDR2 (germline): SEHNR, FQNEAQ (reference sequence). The trim removed 6 bases at V and 3 bases at J, leaving 6 bases unmatched. This CDR3 has 15 amino acids. CDR3 DNA: TGTGCCAGCAGACGGACGGGACAGGGCTACAATGAGCAGTTCTTC. Translation gives CASRRTGQGYNEQFF. Full variable domain (missing parts from reference TRBV7-9 and TRBJ2-1): DTGVSQNPRHKITKRGQNVTFRCDPISEHNRLYWYRQTLGQGPEFLTYFQNEAQLEKSRLLSDRFSAERPKGSFSTLEIQRTEQGDSAMYLCASRRTGQGYNEQFFGPGTRLTVL.

This clonotype was recorded many times. The rearrangement uses TRBV7-2 and TRBJ2-3; D ambiguous. Germline V gene data show CDR1 as SGHTA and CDR2 as FQGNSA. The length of the CDR3 is 14 residues. The V and J ends lost 1 base and 5 bases respectively, with 10 bases between them. DNA for the CDR3: TGTGCCAGCAGCTTAGAGGCACACGGAGATACGCAGTATTTT. Translating gives CASSLEAHGDTQYF. The full variable domain, in which reference TRBV7-2 and TRBJ2-3 provide the parts outside the CDR3, is GAGVSQSPSNKVTEKGKDVELRCDPISGHTALYWYRQSLGQGLEFLIYFQGNSAPDKSGLPSDRFSAERTGGSVSTLTIQRTQQEDSAVYLCASSLEAHGDTQYFGPGTRLTVL.

The chain combines TRBV6-1 with TRBJ2-4; TRBD1 agrees at 8 bases. The assigned J gene may be wrong: the sequence end matches TRBJ2-7 better. This CDR3 has 13 residues. CDR1 and CDR2 from the germline V gene are MNHNS and SASEGT. CDR3 sequence reads: CASSAQGDNEQYF. In nucleotides, the CDR3 is TGTGCCAGCAGTGCACAGGGGGATAACGAGCAGTACTTC.

The rearrangement uses TRBV20-1 and TRBJ1-6, with 9 bases identical to TRBD1. V shed 7 bases and J 10 bases; nucleotides not matched to a gene: 8. Germline V gene sequence: CDR1 DFQATT, CDR2 SNEGSKA (reference sequence). This CDR3 has 13 amino acids. The CDR3, as DNA: TGCAGTGTTTCGACAGGGGGAGGGTCACCCCTCCACTTT. Protein sequence: CSVSTGGGSPLHF.

This clonotype was found a few times. The chain is built from TRBV20-1 and TRBJ2-6; 7 bases agree with TRBD1. CDR1 DFQATT and CDR2 SNEGSKA come from the germline V gene (reference sequence). The trim removed 3 bases at V and 1 base at J, leaving 3 bases unmatched. The CDR3 runs 15 residues. The CDR3 nucleotides read TGCAGTGCTAGGCAGACAGGGTCTGGGGCCAACGTCCTGACTTTC. This encodes CSARQTGSGANVLTF.

The chain joins TRBV6-5 to TRBJ2-1; D is possibly TRBD2 (5 bases). The length of the CDR3 is 15 residues. Germline V gene data show CDR1 as MNHEY and CDR2 as SVGAGI. Trimming shortened V by 1 base and J by 7 bases, and 14 bases separated the two germline ends. This CDR3 is CASSYWSGPGNEQFF. In DNA form, the CDR3 reads TGTGCCAGCAGTTACTGGAGCGGACCTGGGAATGAGCAGTTCTTC.

This clonotype has only one observation. V is TRBV12-3 or TRBV12-4 and J is TRBJ1-1, with 10 bases fitting TRBD1. The CDR3 loop spans 14 amino acids. The V gene end was trimmed by 6 bases and the J gene end by 5 bases; junction bases not matched to a gene: 6. The CDR3 DNA follows: TGTGCCAGCAGGCCACGGACAGGGGGTACTGAAGCTTTCTTT. It encodes CASRPRTGGTEAFF.

V and J are TRBV27 and TRBJ1-1; no definite D call. The CDR3 is 14 residues long. V shed 6 bases and J shed 5 bases, with 16 bases lying between them. Germline CDR1 reads MNHEY; CDR2 reads SMNVEV (reference sequence). The chain's CDR3 is CASRALGPGTEAFF. The DNA for the CDR3 is TGTGCCAGCAGGGCATTAGGACCGGGGACTGAAGCTTTCTTT.

The chain couples TRBV30 to TRBJ2-1; TRBD2 might be the D (6 bases). The length of the CDR3 is 15 residues. From germline, CDR1 is GTSNPN and CDR2 SVGIG (reference sequence). Trimming cost V 2 bases and J 3 bases, with 14 bases left between them. CDR3 nucleotide sequence: TGTGCCTGGAGTCCGACGACTAGTCACTACAATGAGCAGTTCTTC. This gives the protein CAWSPTTSHYNEQFF. Supplemented by reference TRBV30 and TRBJ2-1, the full variable domain reads SQTIHQWPATLVQPVGSPLSLECTVEGTSNPNLYWYRQAAGRGLQLLFYSVGIGQISSEVPQNLSASRPQDRQFILSSKKLLLSDSGFYLCAWSPTTSHYNEQFFGPGTRLTVL.

The chain carries TRBV25-1 and TRBJ2-7; D not certain. V dropped 2 bases and J dropped 4 bases, with 18 bases sitting between them. There are 16 residues in the CDR3. Germline values: CDR1 MGHDK, CDR2 SYGVNS. The CDR3 is CASSETGLGSRYEQYF. In DNA, the CDR3 is TGTGCCAGCAGTGAAACGGGCTTAGGGTCTCGGTACGAGCAGTACTTC.

The chain combines TRBV20-1 with TRBJ1-6; 10 bases are shared with TRBD1. Trimming took 2 bases from V and 13 from J; bases not matched to a gene: 17. From germline, CDR1 is DFQATT and CDR2 SNEGSKA (reference sequence). This CDR3 is 17 amino acids long. The CDR3 bases are TGCAGTGCTAGAAATGGAGGAGGACAGGGGGTTCTAGTTCCCCTCCACTTT. It encodes CSARNGGGQGVLVPLHF.

The rearrangement links TRBV3-1 to TRBJ2-2; 8 positions agree with TRBD1. CDR1 is LGHDT, CDR2 YNNKEL, per germline (reference sequence). The CDR3 contains 17 residues. Unmatched junction bases numbered 11, after V lost 1 base and J lost 7 bases. The CDR3 here is CASSQVAGGLVSGELFF. The CDR3 bases are TGTGCCAGCAGCCAAGTGGCAGGGGGCCTGGTGAGCGGGGAGCTGTTTTTT.

The J gene is TRBJ1-2, the V gene TRBV7-9, with a weak D call TRBD1 (5 bases). V was pared by 5 bases and J by 8 bases, with 12 bases between. The CDR3 has 12 residues. Germline CDR1 reads SEHNR; CDR2 reads FQNEAQ (reference sequence). The CDR3 here is CASSQNGAGYTF. In nucleotides, the CDR3 is TGTGCCAGCAGCCAGAACGGGGCAGGCTACACCTTC.

This rearrangement joins TRBV7-3 to TRBJ2-1; no clear D gene. The J call is uncertain, as TRBJ2-7 better fits the DNA end. This CDR3 has 15 residues. Germline V gene lookup returns CDR1 SGHTA and CDR2 FQGTGA. CDR3 region: CASSLTSQYYNEQYF. The CDR3 nucleotides read TGTGCCAGCAGCTTAACGAGTCAGTACTACAATGAGCAGTACTTC.

With regard to this clonotype: A junction end diverges from the germline sequence, so it may reflect a read error. The genes are TRBV7-9 and TRBJ1-6; D is undetermined. The CDR3 is 14 residues long. Looked up from germline, CDR1 is SEHNR and CDR2 is FQNEAQ (reference sequence). Here the CDR3 reads CVSAVDGPSSPLHF. CDR3 bases: TGTGTCAGCGCTGTCGACGGCCCGAGTTCACCCCTCCACTTT.

This clonotype has more than one count but fewer than ten. The chain joins TRBV4-3 to TRBJ2-7; TRBD2 agrees at 14 bases. The CDR3 is made up of 16 amino acids. From germline, CDR1 is LGHNA and CDR2 YSLEER. Germline trimming cut 1 base from V and 5 bases from J; bases unmatched to any gene: 4. For the CDR3, the DNA is TGCGCCAGCAGCCAAGGACCGGGACTAGCGGGAGACGAGCAGTACTTC. It codes for CASSQGPGLAGDEQYF.

This clonotype was seen at least ten times. The rearrangement links TRBV7-8 to TRBJ2-1, with unresolved D. CDR1 and CDR2 (germline): SGHVS, FQNEAQ. V shed 1 base and J shed 2 bases, with 3 bases lying between them. The CDR3 spans 13 residues. This CDR3 is CASSLVTYNEQFF. CDR3 DNA sequence: TGTGCCAGCAGCTTAGTGACCTACAATGAGCAGTTCTTC.

The chain carries TRBV6-6 and TRBJ1-2; D is possibly TRBD1 (5 bases). CDR1 is MNHNY and CDR2 is SVGAGI in the germline V gene (reference sequence). The CDR3 is made up of 14 amino acids. Trimming removed 8 bases from V and 12 bases from J, with 25 bases in between. CDR3 loop: CASVRQSGERGHTF. In nucleotides, the CDR3 is TGTGCCAGCGTACGGCAGAGTGGAGAACGGGGCCACACCTTC.

Many counts were recorded for this clonotype. V is TRBV11-2 and J is TRBJ2-1; D is unresolved. The CDR3 runs 13 residues. V shed 3 bases and J shed 7 bases, with 10 bases lying between them. Germline assignment: CDR1 SGHAT and CDR2 FQNNGV. This CDR3 is CASSFHTQNEQFF. CDR3 sequence (DNA): TGTGCCAGCAGCTTCCACACGCAGAATGAGCAGTTCTTC.

This chain uses TRBV5-1 with TRBJ1-2; 9 bases map to TRBD1. V lost 0 bases and J lost 4; bases outside the gene matches: 4. CDR1 SGHRS and CDR2 YFSETQ come from the germline V gene. CDR3 length: 15 residues. CDR3 region: CASSLAGTGTYGYTF. The CDR3 DNA sequence: TGCGCCAGCAGCTTGGCCGGGACAGGGACCTATGGCTACACCTTC.

This rearrangement joins TRBV4-3 to TRBJ2-1, with D maybe TRBD2 (6 bases). The germline V gene has CDR1 LGHNA and CDR2 YSLEER. Trimming left V 4 bases short and J 4 bases short, with 23 bases between. The CDR3 runs 18 residues. CDR3 amino acids: CASSLSYGGLGTYNEQFF. The CDR3, as DNA: TGCGCCAGCAGCCTCTCGTATGGAGGGCTGGGTACTTACAATGAGCAGTTCTTC.

The chain links TRBV29-1 to TRBJ2-1; TRBD2 agrees at 11 bases. V shed 3 bases and J 7 bases; nucleotides not matched to a gene: 8. The germline V gene has CDR1 SQVTM and CDR2 ANQGSEA. This CDR3 is built from 15 residues. The CDR3 here is CSVETGTSGGNEQFF. The DNA of the CDR3 is TGCAGCGTTGAGACCGGGACTAGCGGAGGGAATGAGCAGTTCTTC.

The V call is TRBV12-3 or TRBV12-4, the J call TRBJ2-1, with 7 bases matching TRBD2. This CDR3 has 15 amino acids. V was pared by 6 bases and J by 3 bases, with 8 bases of the junction left unmatched. The DNA of the CDR3 is TGTGCCAGCAGCCCGACCGGGACTATCTACAATGAGCAGTTCTTC. Its translation is CASSPTGTIYNEQFF.

The V call is TRBV4-1, the J call TRBJ2-7, with 11 bases lining up with TRBD1. Germline loops: CDR1 MGHRA, CDR2 YSYEKL. The CDR3 spans 16 residues. Germline trimming cut 4 bases from V and 2 bases from J; bases unmatched to any gene: 7. The CDR3 bases are TGCGCCAGCAGCCGGGGGACAGGGGGAACTACCTACGAGCAGTACTTC. Protein sequence: CASSRGTGGTTYEQYF.

This clonotype was seen more than once but under ten times. The chain joins TRBV20-1 to TRBJ1-2; D is undetermined. CDR3 size: 12 residues. V was shortened by 5 bases and J by 6 bases, with 13 bases between the two germline ends. Germline assignment: CDR1 DFQATT and CDR2 SNEGSKA (reference sequence). The CDR3: CSAPQVDDGYTF. CDR3 coding DNA: TGCAGTGCTCCTCAAGTCGACGATGGCTACACCTTC.

For this clonotype: The junction departs from germline at one end; a sequencing error may be responsible. The chain uses TRBV4-3 and TRBJ2-5; the match to TRBD2 covers 7 bases. The CDR3 has 19 residues. From germline, CDR1 is LGHNA and CDR2 YSLEER. In DNA form, the CDR3 reads TGCGCCAGCAGCCAAGACCTACTTACGGGGCTAGCGGACAAAGAGGCCCAGTACTTC. Translated, it gives CASSQDLLTGLADKEAQYF.

Points on this clonotype: A read error may be the cause here, since a much bigger clone is one base away. The chain links TRBV6-6 to TRBJ2-1; the D is unclear. The last part of the DNA fits TRBJ2-7 better; the J call may be wrong. Germline lookup yields CDR1 MNHNY and CDR2 SVGAGI (reference sequence). This CDR3 is 13 amino acids long. CDR3 coding DNA: TGTGCCAGCGGCCCCGGAGAGCCGAACGAGCAGTACTTC. Protein product: CASGPGEPNEQYF.

This chain uses TRBV10-3 with TRBJ1-1; 7 nucleotides agree with TRBD1. The germline gives CDR1 ENHRY, CDR2 SYGVKD. Trimming removed 7 bases from V and 5 bases from J; junction bases left unmatched: 13. The CDR3 extends over 15 amino acids. Here the CDR3 reads CAIIADTGEGTEAFF. The CDR3 DNA sequence: TGTGCCATCATCGCCGATACAGGGGAGGGAACTGAAGCTTTCTTT.